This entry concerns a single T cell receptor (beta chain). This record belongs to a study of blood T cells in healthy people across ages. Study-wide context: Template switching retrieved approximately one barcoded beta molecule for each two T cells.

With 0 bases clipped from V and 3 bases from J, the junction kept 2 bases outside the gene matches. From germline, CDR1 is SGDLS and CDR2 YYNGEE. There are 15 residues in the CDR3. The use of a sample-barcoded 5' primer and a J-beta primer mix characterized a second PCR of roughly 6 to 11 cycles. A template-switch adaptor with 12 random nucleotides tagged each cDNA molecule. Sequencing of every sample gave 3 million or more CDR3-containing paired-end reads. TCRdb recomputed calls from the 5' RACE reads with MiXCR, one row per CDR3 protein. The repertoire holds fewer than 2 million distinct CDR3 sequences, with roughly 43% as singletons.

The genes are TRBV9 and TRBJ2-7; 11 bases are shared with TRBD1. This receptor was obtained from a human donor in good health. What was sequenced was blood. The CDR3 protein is CASSVGGTGGYEQYF. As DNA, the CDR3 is TGTGCCAGCAGCGTAGGTGGGACAGGGGGCTACGAGCAGTACTTC.